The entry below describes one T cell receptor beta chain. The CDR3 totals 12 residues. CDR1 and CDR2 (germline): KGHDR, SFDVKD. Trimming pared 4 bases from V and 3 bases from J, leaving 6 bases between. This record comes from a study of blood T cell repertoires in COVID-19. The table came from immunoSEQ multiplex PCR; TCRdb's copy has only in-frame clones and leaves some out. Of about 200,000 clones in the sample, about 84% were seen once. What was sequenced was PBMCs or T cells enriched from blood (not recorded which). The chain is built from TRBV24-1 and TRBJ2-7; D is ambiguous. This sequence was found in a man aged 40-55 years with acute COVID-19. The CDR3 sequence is CATSDPYYEQYF. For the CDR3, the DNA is TGTGCCACCAGTGACCCTTACTACGAGCAGTACTTC.